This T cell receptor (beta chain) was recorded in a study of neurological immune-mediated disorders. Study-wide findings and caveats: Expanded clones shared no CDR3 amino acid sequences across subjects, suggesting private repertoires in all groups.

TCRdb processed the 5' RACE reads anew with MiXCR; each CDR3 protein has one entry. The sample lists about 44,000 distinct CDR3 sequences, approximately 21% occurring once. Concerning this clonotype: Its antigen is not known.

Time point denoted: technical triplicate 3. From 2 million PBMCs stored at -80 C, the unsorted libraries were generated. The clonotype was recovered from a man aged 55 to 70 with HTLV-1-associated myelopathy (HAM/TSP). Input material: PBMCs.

The DNA of the CDR3 is TGCGCCAGCATTAGCGGGAGGGTAGCTGAGCAGTTCTTC. Protein sequence: CASISGRVAEQFF. The chain has TRBV5-1 and TRBJ2-1; 11 bases map to TRBD2. J was trimmed by 9 bases and V by 6 bases; bases with no gene match: 5. Germline V lookup: CDR1 SGHRS, CDR2 YFSETQ. The CDR3 is 13 residues long.